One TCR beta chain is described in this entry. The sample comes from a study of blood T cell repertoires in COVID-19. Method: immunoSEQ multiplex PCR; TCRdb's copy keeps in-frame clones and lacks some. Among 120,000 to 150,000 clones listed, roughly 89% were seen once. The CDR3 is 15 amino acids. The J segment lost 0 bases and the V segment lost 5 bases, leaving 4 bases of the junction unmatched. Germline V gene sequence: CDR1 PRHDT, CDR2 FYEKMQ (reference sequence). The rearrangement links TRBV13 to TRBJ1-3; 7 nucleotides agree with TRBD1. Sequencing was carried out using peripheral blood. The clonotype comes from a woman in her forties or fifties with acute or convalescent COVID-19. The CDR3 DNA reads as TGTGCCAGCAGCAAGGACAGGAGCTCTGGAAACACCATATATTTT. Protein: CASSKDRSSGNTIYF. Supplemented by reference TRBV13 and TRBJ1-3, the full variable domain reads AAGVIQSPRHLIKEKRETATLKCYPIPRHDTVYWYQQGPGQDPQFLISFYEKMQSDKGSIPDRFSAQQFSDYHSELNMSSLELGDSALYFCASSKDRSSGNTIYFGEGSWLTVV.